These 18 T cell receptor beta chains were sequenced from one sample in a study of vaccination and CD4 T cells after COVID-19. Their antigens remain unidentified. Treatment of the sample: roughly nine-day PBMC culture with coronavirus spike peptide pools or control peptides (ViraFEST assay). Sequenced with the Oncomine TCR Beta short-read assay was DNA taken from cultured CD4+ T cells. Using its own MiXCR run on the PCR reads, TCRdb lists one record per CDR3 protein. The sample has around 20,000 distinct CDR3 sequences; roughly 71% are singletons. The sequencing sample was made of CD4+ T cells from blood, cultured in vitro. The receptors shown here come from a human donor who had recovered from COVID-19.

This chain joins TRBV21-1 and TRBJ2-7; the D call of TRBD1 is as the table states it, not checked on the DNA. TRBV21-1 is annotated as a pseudogene. The CDR3 totals 17 residues. CDR3 in amino acids: CASSKAYFGQGDYEQYF. CDR3 sequence (DNA): TGTGCCAGCAGCAAAGCTTACTTCGGACAGGGAGATTACGAGCAGTACTTC.

The rearrangement joins TRBV20-1 to TRBJ1-1; no firm D call. Trimming left V 3 bases short and J 1 base short, with 24 bases between. This CDR3 has 18 residues. Germline-derived CDR1 and CDR2 are DFQATT and SNEGSKA (reference sequence). As DNA, the CDR3 is TGCAGTGCTAGGGGCCTCCGGGAGGGCGAAGGGTGGAACACTGAAGCTTTCTTT. It is translated as CSARGLREGEGWNTEAFF.

The J gene is TRBJ1-3, the V gene TRBV20-1; no clear D gene. CDR3 length equals 14 residues. V was shortened by 0 bases and J by 4 bases, with 10 bases between the two germline ends. Per germline, CDR1 DFQATT and CDR2 SNEGSKA (reference sequence). The chain's CDR3 is CSARDKSTGNTIYF. The DNA of the CDR3 is TGCAGTGCTAGAGATAAGTCGACAGGAAACACCATATATTTT.

The chain combines TRBV11-2 with TRBJ1-1; D is uncertain. V lost 5 bases to trimming and J lost 4 bases, with 17 bases between them. The CDR3 sequence is 15 residues long. CDR1 and CDR2 (germline): SGHAT, FQNNGV. The CDR3 region has the DNA TGTGCCAGCAGCCAGAGGCTAGGAATTCGCACTGAAGCTTTCTTT. Amino acid sequence: CASSQRLGIRTEAFF.

J is TRBJ2-1 and V is TRBV6-1, with a possible D match to TRBD2 (5 bases). The CDR3 covers 12 residues. Germline V lookup: CDR1 MNHNS, CDR2 SASEGT. The V end lost 5 bases, the J end lost 12 bases, and 14 bases lay between the germline ends. CDR3: CASSTIGEGQFF. The CDR3 DNA follows: TGTGCCAGCAGTACTATAGGAGAGGGGCAGTTCTTC.

A word on this clonotype: One end of the junction varies from germline; a read error may be responsible. The rearrangement links TRBV19 to TRBJ2-1; 10 positions match TRBD1. Germline CDR1 is LNHDA and CDR2 is SQIVND (reference sequence). CDR3 length equals 15 residues. The CDR3 here is CASSMGQGPYNQQFF. The CDR3 DNA reads as TGTGCCAGTAGTATGGGACAGGGGCCCTACAATCAGCAGTTCTTC.

The chain uses TRBV7-2 and TRBJ2-3; the match to TRBD2 covers 15 bases. J gave up 3 bases and V 2 bases, and 3 bases lay outside the gene matches. CDR3 size: 17 residues. Germline loops: CDR1 SGHTA, CDR2 FQGNSA. The chain's CDR3 is CASSLSGLAGGTDTQYF. In DNA form, the CDR3 reads TGTGCCAGCAGCTTAAGTGGACTAGCGGGAGGGACAGATACGCAGTATTTT.

The chain recombines TRBV7-2 with TRBJ2-5, with unresolved D. This CDR3 is 13 amino acids long. Germline V gene data show CDR1 as SGHTA and CDR2 as FQGNSA. V lost 6 bases and J lost 1, with 9 bases in between. The CDR3 sequence: CASRIRAQETQYF. CDR3 in DNA: TGTGCCAGCAGGATCCGGGCCCAAGAGACCCAGTACTTC.

The rearrangement uses TRBV25-1 and TRBJ2-2; TRBD2 matches at 10 bases. The V and J ends lost 6 bases and 6 bases, in that order; junction bases with no gene match: 7. The CDR3 contains 15 residues. Per germline, CDR1 MGHDK and CDR2 SYGVNS. The CDR3 is CASSARGLAPGELFF. For the CDR3, the DNA is TGTGCCAGCAGCGCCAGGGGACTAGCGCCCGGGGAGCTGTTTTTT. The full variable domain, in which reference TRBV25-1 and TRBJ2-2 provide the parts outside the CDR3, is EADIYQTPRYLVIGTGKKITLECSQTMGHDKMYWYQQDPGMELHLIHYSYGVNSTEKGDLSSESTVSRIRTEHFPLTLESARPSHTSQYLCASSARGLAPGELFFGEGSRLTVL.

The chain's CDR3 is CASSEERGIWDTQYF. DNA for the CDR3: TGTGCCAGCAGTGAAGAAAGGGGGATTTGGGATACGCAGTATTTT. The gene calls are TRBV6-1 and TRBJ2-3; D perhaps matches TRBD1 (6 bases). The CDR3 is made up of 15 amino acids. The V gene lost 1 base and the J gene lost 6 bases, with 14 bases spanning the gap. Looked up from germline, CDR1 is MNHNS and CDR2 is SASEGT.

This clonotype was observed once. The J gene is TRBJ1-3, the V gene TRBV4-1; no reliable D call. CDR1 MGHRA and CDR2 YSYEKL come from the germline V gene. V lost 2 bases, J lost 2 bases, and 1 base lay in between. The CDR3 is 12 amino acids. CDR3 DNA sequence: TGCGCCAGCAGCCAAACTGGAAACACCATATATTTT. Amino acid sequence: CASSQTGNTIYF.

The rearrangement joins TRBV25-1 to TRBJ2-1, with D maybe TRBD2 (6 bases). Trimming stripped 3 bases from V and 13 bases from J, with 13 bases between. Germline-derived CDR1 and CDR2 are MGHDK and SYGVNS. This CDR3 contains 12 residues. CDR3 sequence (DNA): TGTGCCAGCAGTGAGTACCGGGACTCTCAGTTCTTC. Translating it yields CASSEYRDSQFF.

V and J are TRBV4-3 and TRBJ2-1; 13 positions agree with TRBD2. V was clipped by 0 bases and J by 4 bases; unmatched bases: 3. Germline CDR1 LGHNA, CDR2 YSLEER. The CDR3 has 17 residues. CDR3 residues: CASSQEPLAGGYNEQFF. As DNA, the CDR3 is TGCGCCAGCAGCCAAGAACCACTAGCGGGAGGGTACAATGAGCAGTTCTTC.

This chain joins TRBV7-2 and TRBJ2-5; 7 nucleotides match TRBD1. The trim removed 1 base at V and 1 base at J, leaving 3 bases unmatched. The CDR3 has 15 amino acids. The germline gives CDR1 SGHTA, CDR2 FQGNSA. The CDR3 DNA follows: TGTGCCAGCAGCTTAGGTAACAGGGGCCAAGAGACCCAGTACTTC. It is translated as CASSLGNRGQETQYF.

This chain joins TRBV11-2 and TRBJ1-2; TRBD1 aligns across 11 bases. V lost 3 bases and J lost 4; bases outside the gene matches: 10. The CDR3 loop spans 17 amino acids. Germline V gives CDR1 SGHAT, CDR2 FQNNGV. CDR3 protein: CASSFDPDRGLVYGYTF. CDR3 nucleotide sequence: TGTGCCAGCAGCTTTGATCCGGACAGGGGGCTGGTCTATGGCTACACCTTC.

The V gene is TRBV30, the J gene TRBJ2-3; D may be TRBD2 (6 bases). The germline V and J ends were trimmed by 3 bases and 3 bases, with 25 bases remaining between them. The CDR3 extends over 18 amino acids. Looked up from germline, CDR1 is GTSNPN and CDR2 is SVGIG (reference sequence). CDR3 residues: CAWSNGRGAGLLTDTQYF. The CDR3 DNA is TGTGCCTGGAGCAACGGGCGCGGGGCGGGGCTGTTAACAGATACGCAGTATTTT.

The chain couples TRBV24-1 to TRBJ1-1; 8 bases are a match to TRBD1. The trim removed 4 bases at V and 5 bases at J, leaving 5 bases unmatched. Germline V CDR1 and CDR2: KGHDR, SFDVKD. The CDR3 extends over 14 amino acids. In DNA, the CDR3 is TGTGCCACCAGTGAAACGGACAGGGTTACTGAAGCTTTCTTT. Translation: CATSETDRVTEAFF.

This clonotype was seen only a few times. The chain carries TRBV7-9 and TRBJ2-1; possibly TRBD2 for D (6 bases). Germline V gene sequence: CDR1 SEHNR, CDR2 FQNEAQ (reference sequence). Trimming stripped 7 bases from V and 7 bases from J, with 14 bases between. The CDR3 has 13 residues. The CDR3 nucleotides read TGTGCCAGCATCGACCGGAGGGGAAATGAGCAGTTCTTC. Protein sequence: CASIDRRGNEQFF.